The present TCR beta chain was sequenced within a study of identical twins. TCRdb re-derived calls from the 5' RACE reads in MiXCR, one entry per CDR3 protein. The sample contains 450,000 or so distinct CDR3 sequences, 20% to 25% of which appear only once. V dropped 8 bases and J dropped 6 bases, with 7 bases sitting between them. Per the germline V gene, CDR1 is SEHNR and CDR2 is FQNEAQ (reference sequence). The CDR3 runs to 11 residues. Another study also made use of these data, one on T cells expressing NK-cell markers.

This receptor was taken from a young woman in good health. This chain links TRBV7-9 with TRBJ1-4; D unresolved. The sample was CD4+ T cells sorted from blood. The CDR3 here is CASGYYEKLFF. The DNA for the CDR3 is TGTGCCAGCGGGTACTATGAAAAACTGTTTTTT.